These 20 T cell receptor beta chains originate from one sample sequenced in a study of cytomegalovirus exposure and HLA in healthy donors (dated by TCRdb to about 2017). To prepare the library, the immunoSEQ multiplex PCR assay was applied. The multiplex PCR relied on a mix of 60 forward primers for TCR Vbeta segments and 13 reverse primers for TCR Jbeta segments. TCRdb limited this immuneACCESS table to in-frame rearrangements with V and J called. A share of clones is missing; checked studies link under half to unresolved V genes, and the rest is unexplained. The sample's records list under 200,000 clones. The ten largest clones take up approximately 6.4% of the sample. Sequenced material: PBMCs. The receptors were sampled from a man aged 30-40 years in good health and CMV-seronegative.

The chain employs TRBV7-9 and TRBJ2-7, with D perhaps TRBD1 (5 bases). Germline V gene sequence: CDR1 SEHNR, CDR2 FQNEAQ (reference sequence). The V and J ends lost 3 bases and 0 bases respectively, with 21 bases between them. This CDR3 is built from 18 residues. CDR3 sequence (DNA): TGTGCCAGCAGCTTTATGGCCAGGGAAGAACACCCCTCCTACGAGCAGTACTTC. Amino acids: CASSFMAREEHPSYEQYF.

The chain uses TRBV2 and TRBJ1-1; TRBD1 agrees at 7 bases. The junction had 11 bases not matched to a gene; V was cut back by 7 bases and J by 9 bases. Germline V lookup: CDR1 SNHLY, CDR2 FYNNEI. The CDR3 extends over 13 amino acids. CDR3 amino acids: CASTQEGRGKAFF. The CDR3 nucleotides are TGTGCCAGCACCCAAGAGGGCAGGGGGAAAGCTTTCTTT.

V and J are TRBV7-8 and TRBJ2-5, with a possible D match to TRBD2 (5 bases). The CDR3 runs 15 residues. Germline CDR1 reads SGHVS; CDR2 reads FQNEAQ. V was trimmed by 5 bases and J by 2 bases, leaving 15 bases between them. The CDR3 region has the DNA TGTGCCAGCAGCAAACCGCGGGCCTTACAAGAGACCCAGTACTTC. It specifies CASSKPRALQETQYF.

This sequence joins TRBV9 and TRBJ2-2; 7 nucleotides agree with TRBD2. CDR3 length: 15 amino acids. V lost 4 bases, J lost 1 base, and 4 bases stayed unmatched. CDR1 is SGDLS, CDR2 YYNGEE, per germline. The CDR3 bases are TGTGCCAGCAGCTCCCGGGGGGTGAACACCGGGGAGCTGTTTTTT. Protein: CASSSRGVNTGELFF.

The CDR3 here is CAAGEYSEKLFF. CDR3 sequence (DNA): TGTGCCGCAGGGGAGTATAGTGAAAAACTGTTTTTT. This rearrangement joins TRBV30 to TRBJ1-4; tentatively, D is TRBD1 (6 bases). Trimming removed 8 bases from V and 7 bases from J, with 14 bases in between. The germline V gene has CDR1 GTSNPN and CDR2 SVGIG (reference sequence). The CDR3 is 12 residues long.

For the CDR3, the DNA is TGTGCCAGCAGTGTACGGACAGATTCTATCTATGGCTACACCTTC. Protein: CASSVRTDSIYGYTF. The chain couples TRBV2 to TRBJ1-2; D is perhaps TRBD1 (6 bases). The CDR3 length is 15 residues. CDR1 SNHLY and CDR2 FYNNEI come from the germline V gene. V was cut by 4 bases and J by 4 bases, with 16 bases left in between.

The chain carries TRBV9 and TRBJ2-1; maybe TRBD2 (5 bases). The CDR3 length is 12 residues. Germline lookup yields CDR1 SGDLS and CDR2 YYNGEE. V gave up 4 bases and J gave up 5 bases, with 7 bases separating them. The CDR3 loop is CASSSGNNEQFF. The CDR3, as DNA: TGTGCCAGCAGCTCGGGGAACAATGAGCAGTTCTTC.

V and J are TRBV5-1 and TRBJ2-2, with a weak D call TRBD1 (6 bases). CDR3 size: 14 residues. Per the germline V gene, CDR1 is SGHRS and CDR2 is YFSETQ. V shed 1 base and J shed 5 bases, with 9 bases lying between them. CDR3 nucleotide sequence: TGCGCCAGCAGCTTGATACAGGGAACCGGGGAGCTGTTTTTT. Protein sequence: CASSLIQGTGELFF.

This chain uses TRBV27 with TRBJ2-1, with 7 bases matching TRBD1. Looked up from germline, CDR1 is MNHEY and CDR2 is SMNVEV (reference sequence). Unmatched junction bases numbered 7, after V lost 6 bases and J lost 2 bases. The length of the CDR3 is 15 residues. CDR3 bases: TGTGCCAGCAGCAGAACGGGACAGACCTACAATGAGCAGTTCTTC. Translating it yields CASSRTGQTYNEQFF.

The chain joins TRBV28 to TRBJ1-6; TRBD1 agrees at 10 bases. J lost 8 bases, V lost 4 bases, and 5 bases had no gene match. This CDR3 comprises 15 residues. The germline V gene encodes CDR1 MDHEN and CDR2 SYDVKM. Here the CDR3 reads CASSYAGTGDSPLHF. In nucleotides, the CDR3 is TGTGCCAGCAGTTATGCCGGGACAGGGGATTCACCCCTCCACTTT.

The chain combines TRBV10-3 with TRBJ1-1; 7 bases line up with TRBD1. After removal of 4 bases from V and 1 base from J, the junction contained 3 bases not matched to a gene. This CDR3 is 14 amino acids long. The germline V gene has CDR1 ENHRY and CDR2 SYGVKD. CDR3 in amino acids: CAISVGQANTEAFF. In DNA form, the CDR3 reads TGTGCCATCAGTGTAGGACAGGCGAACACTGAAGCTTTCTTT.

V gene TRBV30 combines with J gene TRBJ1-3; 7 bases map to TRBD1. CDR3 length equals 14 residues. The V and J ends lost 8 bases and 0 bases, in that order; junction bases with no gene match: 7. Germline assignment: CDR1 GTSNPN and CDR2 SVGIG (reference sequence). The CDR3 nucleotides are TGTGCCAGGGGGCCTCAATACTCTGGAAACACCATATATTTT. Encoded protein: CARGPQYSGNTIYF.

The rearrangement links TRBV5-3 to TRBJ1-1; TRBD1 matches 7 bases. TRBV5-3 is assigned to the ORF class and has an uncertain function. V lost 3 bases to trimming and J lost 6 bases; unmatched junction nucleotides: 5. The CDR3 spans 13 residues. This CDR3 reads CARSSPGGSEAFF. The CDR3 DNA follows: TGTGCCAGAAGCTCGCCAGGGGGATCTGAAGCTTTCTTT.

The J gene is TRBJ2-1, the V gene TRBV5-1; 12 bases are shared with TRBD2. This CDR3 comprises 18 residues. Germline assignment: CDR1 SGHRS and CDR2 YFSETQ. V gave up 0 bases and J gave up 7 bases; unmatched junction bases: 11. The CDR3 nucleotides read TGCGCCAGCAGCTTGGTTGAGACTAGCGGGAGCCCGGGGAATGAGCAGTTCTTC. This encodes CASSLVETSGSPGNEQFF.

The chain links TRBV5-1 to TRBJ2-4; D possibly corresponds to TRBD1 (6 bases). V lost 2 bases and J 6 bases, leaving 12 bases between the germline ends. The CDR3 has 14 amino acids. Per germline, CDR1 SGHRS and CDR2 YFSETQ. The CDR3 here is CASSFLLGGNIQYF. DNA for the CDR3: TGCGCCAGCAGCTTCTTATTAGGGGGAAACATTCAGTACTTC.

Comment on this clone: At the DNA level, this CDR3 is encoded by other sequences in the same sample as well. The chain links TRBV7-9 to TRBJ2-7; D is possibly TRBD2 (6 bases). Trimming stripped 8 bases from V and 2 bases from J, with 16 bases between. Per germline, CDR1 SEHNR and CDR2 FQNEAQ (reference sequence). The CDR3 contains 14 residues. CDR3 protein: CASAPPGVPYEQYF. The CDR3 DNA sequence: TGTGCCAGCGCCCCGCCGGGAGTCCCCTACGAGCAGTACTTC.

The CDR3 is CASSRGLAGGPFTGELFF. CDR3 DNA sequence: TGTGCCAGCAGCCGGGGACTAGCGGGAGGGCCCTTCACCGGGGAGCTGTTTTTT. This chain links TRBV4-2 with TRBJ2-2; 16 nucleotides line up with TRBD2. The CDR3 has 18 residues. Germline CDR1 is LGHNA and CDR2 is YNFKEQ. V was clipped by 4 bases and J by 4 bases; unmatched bases: 6.

This chain joins TRBV9 and TRBJ2-1, with a weak D call TRBD2 (6 bases). Trimming removed 7 bases from V and 0 bases from J, with 17 bases in between. Germline loops: CDR1 SGDLS, CDR2 YYNGEE. The CDR3 sequence is 16 residues long. As DNA, the CDR3 is TGTGCCAGCGACTCTCGGGGGAGAAGCTCCTACAATGAGCAGTTCTTC. As protein: CASDSRGRSSYNEQFF. The entire variable domain, with the rest obtained from reference TRBV9 and TRBJ2-1, is as follows: DSGVTQTPKHLITATGQRVTLRCSPRSGDLSVYWYQQSLDQGLQFLIQYYNGEERAKGNILERFSAQQFPDLHSELNLSSLELGDSALYFCASDSRGRSSYNEQFFGPGTRLTVL.

The genes are TRBV7-8 and TRBJ2-7; 9 bases agree with TRBD2. CDR3 length: 16 amino acids. Looked up from germline, CDR1 is SGHVS and CDR2 is FQNEAQ. With 1 base clipped from V and 3 bases from J, the junction kept 7 bases outside the gene matches. CDR3 coding DNA: TGTGCCAGCAGCTTAGGGTCTAGCGGGGCCTACTACGAGCAGTACTTC. Protein product: CASSLGSSGAYYEQYF.

The J gene is TRBJ1-6, the V gene TRBV7-8, with 9 bases aligning to TRBD1. Per the germline V gene, CDR1 is SGHVS and CDR2 is FQNEAQ. This CDR3 has 17 amino acids. Trimming removed 5 bases from V and 7 bases from J; junction bases left unmatched: 12. DNA for the CDR3: TGTGCCAGCAGCGCGACAGGGGGTCTCGACTTGAATTCACCCCTCCACTTT. Protein product: CASSATGGLDLNSPLHF.